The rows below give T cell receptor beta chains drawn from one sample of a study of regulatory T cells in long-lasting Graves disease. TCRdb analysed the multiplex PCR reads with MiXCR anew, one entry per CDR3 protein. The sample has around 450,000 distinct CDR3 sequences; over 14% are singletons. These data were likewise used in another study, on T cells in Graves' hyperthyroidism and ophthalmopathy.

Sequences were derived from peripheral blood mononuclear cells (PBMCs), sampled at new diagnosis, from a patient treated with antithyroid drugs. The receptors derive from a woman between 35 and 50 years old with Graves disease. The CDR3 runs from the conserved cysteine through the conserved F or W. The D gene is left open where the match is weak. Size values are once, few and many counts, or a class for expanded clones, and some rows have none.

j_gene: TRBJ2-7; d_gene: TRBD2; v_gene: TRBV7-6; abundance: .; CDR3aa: CASSPSGSVEQYF; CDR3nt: TGTGCCAGCAGCCCTAGCGGGAGTGTCGAGCAGTACTTC
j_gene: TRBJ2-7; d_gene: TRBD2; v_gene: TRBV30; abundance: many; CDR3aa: CAWSLAGEFEQYF; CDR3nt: TGTGCCTGGAGTCTAGCGGGAGAATTCGAGCAGTACTTC
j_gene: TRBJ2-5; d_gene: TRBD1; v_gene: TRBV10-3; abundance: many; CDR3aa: CAPPRDRESQETQYF; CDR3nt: TGTGCCCCCCCCCGAGACAGGGAATCTCAAGAGACCCAGTACTTC
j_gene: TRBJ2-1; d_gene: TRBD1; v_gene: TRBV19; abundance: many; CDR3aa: CASSIVGQGFYEQFF; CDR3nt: TGTGCCAGTAGTATAGTGGGACAGGGATTCTATGAGCAGTTCTTC
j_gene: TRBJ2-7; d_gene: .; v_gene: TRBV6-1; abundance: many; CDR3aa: CASTAAGSVIEQYF; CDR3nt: TGTGCCAGCACCGCGGCAGGGTCCGTTATCGAGCAGTACTTC
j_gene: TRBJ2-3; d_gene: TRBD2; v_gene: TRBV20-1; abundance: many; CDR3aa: CSARDFSGRGDTQYF; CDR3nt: TGCAGTGCTAGAGACTTTAGCGGGAGGGGAGATACGCAGTATTTT
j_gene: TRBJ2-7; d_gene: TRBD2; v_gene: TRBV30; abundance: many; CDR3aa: CAWSITSGSGGQYF; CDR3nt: TGTGCCTGGAGCATCACTAGCGGGAGCGGTGGGCAGTACTTC
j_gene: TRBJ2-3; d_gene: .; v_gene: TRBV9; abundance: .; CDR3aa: CASSVALRGDTQYF; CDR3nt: TGTGCCAGCAGCGTAGCATTAAGGGGGGATACGCAGTATTTT
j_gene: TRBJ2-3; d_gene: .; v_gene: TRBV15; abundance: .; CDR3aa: CATSAWKRPEDTQYF; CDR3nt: TGTGCCACCAGCGCCTGGAAGCGCCCAGAGGATACGCAGTATTTT
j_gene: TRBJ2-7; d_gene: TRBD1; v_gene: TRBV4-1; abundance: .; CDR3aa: CASSPPGTGRGEQYF; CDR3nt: TGCGCCAGCAGCCCCCCCGGGACAGGGAGAGGAGAGCAGTACTTC
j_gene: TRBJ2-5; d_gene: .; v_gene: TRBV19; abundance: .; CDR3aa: CASSIGLGSQETQYF; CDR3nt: TGTGCCAGTAGTATAGGGTTGGGGAGCCAAGAGACCCAGTACTTC
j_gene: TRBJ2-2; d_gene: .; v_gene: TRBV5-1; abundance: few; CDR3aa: CASSLEGGITGELFF; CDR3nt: TGCGCCAGCAGCTTGGAAGGGGGGATCACCGGGGAGCTGTTTTTT
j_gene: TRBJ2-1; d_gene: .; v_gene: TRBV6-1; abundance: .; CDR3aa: CASIENTLFRSDNEQFF; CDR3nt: TGTGCCAGCATTGAAAATACTCTCTTCAGGTCAGACAATGAGCAGTTCTTC
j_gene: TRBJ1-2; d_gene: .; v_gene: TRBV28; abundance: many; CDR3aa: CASSLTGTQIGGYTF; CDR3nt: TGTGCCAGCAGTTTAACCGGGACACAAATCGGTGGCTACACCTTC
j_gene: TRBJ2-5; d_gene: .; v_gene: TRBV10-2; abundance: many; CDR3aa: CASSFGRGSIQETQYF; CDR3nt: TGCGCCAGCAGTTTCGGACGGGGAAGTATCCAAGAGACCCAGTACTTC
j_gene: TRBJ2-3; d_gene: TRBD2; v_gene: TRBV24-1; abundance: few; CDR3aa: CATSDLSTSGTDTQYF; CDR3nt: TGTGCCACCAGTGATTTAAGTACTAGCGGCACAGATACGCAGTATTTT
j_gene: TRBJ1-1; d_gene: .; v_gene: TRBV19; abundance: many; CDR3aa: CASSWPPGTEAFF; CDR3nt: TGTGCCAGTAGTTGGCCTCCAGGGACTGAAGCTTTCTTT
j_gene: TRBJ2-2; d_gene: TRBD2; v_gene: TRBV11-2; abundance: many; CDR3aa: CASSFGRLGGELFF; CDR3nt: TGTGCCAGCAGCTTCGGGAGGTTAGGCGGGGAGCTGTTTTTT
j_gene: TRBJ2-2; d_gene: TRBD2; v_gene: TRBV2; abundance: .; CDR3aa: CASSPTSGRSGELFF; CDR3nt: TGTGCCAGCAGCCCAACTAGCGGGAGGTCCGGGGAGCTGTTTTTT
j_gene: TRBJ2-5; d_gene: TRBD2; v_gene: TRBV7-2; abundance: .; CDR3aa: CASSLMASGRAAETQYF; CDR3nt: TGTGCCAGCAGCTTAATGGCTAGCGGGAGGGCCGCGGAGACCCAGTACTTC
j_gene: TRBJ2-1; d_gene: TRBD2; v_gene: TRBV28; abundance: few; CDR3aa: CASSLWASGRNGQFF; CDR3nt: TGTGCCAGCAGTTTATGGGCTAGCGGGAGAAACGGGCAGTTCTTC
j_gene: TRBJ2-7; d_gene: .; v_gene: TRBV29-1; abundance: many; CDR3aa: CSVVTSSSYEQYF; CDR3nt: TGCAGCGTTGTAACGTCTAGCTCCTACGAGCAGTACTTC
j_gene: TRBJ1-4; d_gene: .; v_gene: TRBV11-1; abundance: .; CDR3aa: CASSLGEGATNEKLFF; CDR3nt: TGTGCCAGCAGCTTGGGCGAGGGAGCAACTAATGAAAAACTGTTTTTT
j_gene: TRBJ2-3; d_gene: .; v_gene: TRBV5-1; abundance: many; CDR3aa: CASSFTTGIADTQYF; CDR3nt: TGCGCCAGCAGCTTCACTACAGGGATTGCAGATACGCAGTATTTT
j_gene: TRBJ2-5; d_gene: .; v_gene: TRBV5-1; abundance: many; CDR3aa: CASSLEVLGETQYF; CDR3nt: TGCGCCAGCAGCTTGGAGGTTTTGGGAGAGACCCAGTACTTC
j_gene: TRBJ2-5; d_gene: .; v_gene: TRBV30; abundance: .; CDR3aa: CAWNRGSDQETQYF; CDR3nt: TGTGCCTGGAACCGGGGTTCGGATCAAGAGACCCAGTACTTC
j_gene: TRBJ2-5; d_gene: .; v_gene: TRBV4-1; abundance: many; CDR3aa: CASSQDGAAWQETQYF; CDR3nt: TGCGCCAGCAGCCAAGATGGCGCGGCCTGGCAGGAGACCCAGTACTTC
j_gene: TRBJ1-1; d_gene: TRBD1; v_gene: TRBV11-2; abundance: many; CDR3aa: CASSLREGQPEEAEAFF; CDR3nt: TGTGCCAGCAGCTTGCGGGAGGGACAGCCGGAGGAGGCTGAAGCTTTCTTT
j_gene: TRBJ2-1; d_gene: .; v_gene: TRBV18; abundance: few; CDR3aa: CASSPGGSRYFRDEQFF; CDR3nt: TGTGCCAGCTCACCAGGTGGCTCCCGGTACTTCAGAGATGAGCAGTTCTTC
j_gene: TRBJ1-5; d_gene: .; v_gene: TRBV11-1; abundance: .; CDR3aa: CASSLEDRGIGNQPQHF; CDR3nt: TGTGCCAGCAGCTTGGAGGACCGTGGAATAGGCAATCAGCCCCAGCATTTT
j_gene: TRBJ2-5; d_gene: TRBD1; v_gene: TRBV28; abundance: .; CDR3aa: CASSLWTGTGTGSQETQYF; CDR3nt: TGTGCCAGCAGTTTATGGACCGGGACAGGAACGGGATCCCAAGAGACCCAGTACTTC
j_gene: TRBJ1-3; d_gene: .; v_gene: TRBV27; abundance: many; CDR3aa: CASSLSRPGPRRGNTIYF; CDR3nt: TGTGCCAGCAGTTTATCTCGACCGGGACCCCGGCGAGGAAACACCATATATTTT
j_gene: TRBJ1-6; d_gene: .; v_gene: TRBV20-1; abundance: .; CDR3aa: CSARVGGNSPLHF; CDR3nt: TGCAGTGCTAGGGTCGGGGGTAATTCACCCCTCCACTTT
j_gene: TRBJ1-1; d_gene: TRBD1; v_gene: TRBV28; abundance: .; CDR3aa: CASRTYRGGSTEAFF; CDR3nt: TGTGCCAGCAGAACATACAGGGGAGGTAGTACTGAAGCTTTCTTT
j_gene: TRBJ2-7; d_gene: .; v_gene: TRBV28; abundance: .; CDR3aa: CASSFSLAYEQYF; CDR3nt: TGTGCCAGCAGTTTCTCCCTAGCCTACGAGCAGTACTTC
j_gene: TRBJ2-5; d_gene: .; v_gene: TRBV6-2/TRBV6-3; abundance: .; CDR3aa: CASRPGRPGETQYF; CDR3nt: TGTGCCAGCAGGCCGGGACGGCCTGGGGAGACCCAGTACTTC
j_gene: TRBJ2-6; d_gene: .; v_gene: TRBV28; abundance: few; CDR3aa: CASSSQGSSGANVLTF; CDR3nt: TGTGCCAGCAGTTCACAGGGTAGCTCTGGGGCCAACGTCCTGACTTTC
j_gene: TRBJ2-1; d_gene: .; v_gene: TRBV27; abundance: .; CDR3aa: CASRVLDSYNEQFF; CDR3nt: TGTGCCAGCAGGGTGCTAGACTCCTACAATGAGCAGTTCTTC
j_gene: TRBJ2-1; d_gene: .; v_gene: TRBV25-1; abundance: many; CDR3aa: CASSEQGTVGNEQFF; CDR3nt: TGTGCCAGCAGTGAACAGGGTACGGTCGGCAATGAGCAGTTCTTC
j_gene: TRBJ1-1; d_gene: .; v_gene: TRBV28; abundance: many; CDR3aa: CASSLWGGYTEAFF; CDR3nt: TGTGCCAGCAGTTTATGGGGGGGCTACACTGAAGCTTTCTTT
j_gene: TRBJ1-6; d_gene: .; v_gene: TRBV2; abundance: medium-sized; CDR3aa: CASSRDGNSPLHF; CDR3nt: TGTGCCAGCAGTCGGGACGGTAATTCACCCCTCCACTTT
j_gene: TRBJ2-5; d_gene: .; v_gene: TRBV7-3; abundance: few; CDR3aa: CASSTTGGQETQYF; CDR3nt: TGTGCCAGCAGCACCACAGGAGGTCAAGAGACCCAGTACTTC
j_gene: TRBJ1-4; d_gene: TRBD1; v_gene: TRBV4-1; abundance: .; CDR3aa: CASSPAGTGFEKLFF; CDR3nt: TGCGCCAGCAGCCCGGCCGGGACAGGCTTCGAAAAACTGTTTTTT
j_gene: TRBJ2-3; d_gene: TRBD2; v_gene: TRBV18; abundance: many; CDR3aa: CASSGTSGREDTQYF; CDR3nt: TGTGCCAGCTCAGGGACTAGCGGGAGAGAAGATACGCAGTATTTT
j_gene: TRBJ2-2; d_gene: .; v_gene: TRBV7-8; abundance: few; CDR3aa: CASSLDPGSGELFF; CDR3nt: TGTGCCAGCAGCTTAGATCCTGGATCCGGGGAGCTGTTTTTT
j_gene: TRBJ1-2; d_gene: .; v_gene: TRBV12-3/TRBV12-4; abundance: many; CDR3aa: CASSRGLIYGYTF; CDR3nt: TGTGCCAGCAGCCGGGGACTAATCTATGGCTACACCTTC
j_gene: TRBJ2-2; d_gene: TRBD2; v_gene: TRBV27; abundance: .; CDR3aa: CASKEREWGGELFF; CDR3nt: TGTGCCAGCAAAGAGCGGGAGTGGGGCGGGGAGCTGTTTTTT
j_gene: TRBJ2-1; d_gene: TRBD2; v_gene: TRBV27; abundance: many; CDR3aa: CATGLASYNEQFF; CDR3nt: TGTGCCACCGGACTAGCGAGCTACAATGAGCAGTTCTTC